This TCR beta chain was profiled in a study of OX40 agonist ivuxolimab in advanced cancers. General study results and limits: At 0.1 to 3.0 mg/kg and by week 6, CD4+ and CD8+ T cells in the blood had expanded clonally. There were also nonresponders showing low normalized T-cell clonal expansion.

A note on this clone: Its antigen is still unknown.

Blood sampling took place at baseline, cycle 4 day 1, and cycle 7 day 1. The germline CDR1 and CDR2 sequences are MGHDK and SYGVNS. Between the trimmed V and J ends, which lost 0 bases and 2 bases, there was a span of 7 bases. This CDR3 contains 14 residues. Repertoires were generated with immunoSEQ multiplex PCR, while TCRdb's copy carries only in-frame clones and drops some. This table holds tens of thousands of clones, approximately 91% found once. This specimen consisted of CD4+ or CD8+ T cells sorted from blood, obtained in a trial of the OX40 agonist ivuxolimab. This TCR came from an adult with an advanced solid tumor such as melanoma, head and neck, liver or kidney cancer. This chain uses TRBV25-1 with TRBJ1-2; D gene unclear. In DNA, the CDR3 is TGTGCCAGCAGTGAATATTCGGAGAACTATGGCTACACCTTC. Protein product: CASSEYSENYGYTF.